What follows are 5 T cell receptor beta chains derived from one specimen sequenced in a study of cytomegalovirus exposure and HLA in healthy donors. Primers for the PCR totalled 60 Vbeta and 13 Jbeta. Some clones are missing from TCRdb's copy, which holds only in-frame ones; the method was immunoSEQ multiplex PCR. The sample carries approximately 200,000 clones, roughly 83% recorded once. Sequencing used PBMCs. All receptors derive from a boy younger than 18 in good health and CMV-seronegative.

J is TRBJ1-1 and V is TRBV19; tentative D call: TRBD1 (5 bases). The CDR3 contains 13 residues. Germline CDR1 is LNHDA and CDR2 is SQIVND (reference sequence). V was cut by 6 bases and J by 1 base, with 9 bases left in between. The CDR3: CASSQGTNTEAFF. CDR3 nucleotides: TGTGCCAGTAGCCAGGGAACGAACACTGAAGCTTTCTTT. Based on the CDR3 plus reference TRBV19 and TRBJ1-1, the full variable domain is DGGITQSPKYLFRKEGQNVTLSCEQNLNHDAMYWYRQDPGQGLRLIYYSQIVNDFQKGDIAEGYSVSREKKESFPLTVTSAQKNPTAFYLCASSQGTNTEAFFGQGTRLTVV.

The V call is TRBV7-3, the J call TRBJ2-5; the match to TRBD1 covers 8 bases. Germline loops: CDR1 SGHTA, CDR2 FQGTGA. The V gene end was trimmed by 1 base and the J gene end by 5 bases; junction bases not matched to a gene: 6. This CDR3 is built from 15 residues. CDR3 nucleotide sequence: TGTGCCAGCAGCTTAAGTGGACAGGGTCAGGAGACCCAGTACTTC. Amino acid sequence: CASSLSGQGQETQYF.

The chain combines TRBV19 with TRBJ1-4; D remains unclear. The length of the CDR3 is 15 residues. In germline, CDR1 is LNHDA, CDR2 SQIVND (reference sequence). With 1 base removed from V and 5 bases from J, the gap between germline ends came to 11 bases. This CDR3 reads CASSIAFGQNEKLFF. In DNA form, the CDR3 reads TGTGCCAGTAGTATAGCATTTGGGCAGAATGAAAAACTGTTTTTT.

The V and J genes are TRBV29-1 and TRBJ2-2; 11 nucleotides align to TRBD1. This CDR3 is 13 amino acids long. From germline, CDR1 is SQVTM and CDR2 ANQGSEA. The V segment lost 6 bases and the J segment 5 bases; nucleotides outside the gene matches: 2. This chain's CDR3 is CSVGTGGTGELFF. As DNA, the CDR3 is TGCAGCGTGGGGACAGGGGGGACCGGGGAGCTGTTTTTT.

The count of this clone is one. The chain recombines TRBV28 with TRBJ1-2; D gene unclear. Germline V CDR1 and CDR2: MDHEN, SYDVKM. The CDR3 spans 15 residues. Trimming took off 5 bases at V and 6 bases at J, with 19 bases between the two ends. As DNA, the CDR3 is TGTGCCAGCAGTCCCGGCAGAGTATTAGGAGATGGCTACACCTTC. Its protein product is CASSPGRVLGDGYTF.